Following are 11 T cell receptor beta chains from one sample sequenced in a study of CD8 T cells in Susac syndrome. Through CD27 and CD45RA staining, memory subsets were defined for TEMRA sorting. Reverse transcription of about 0.45 to 1 ug RNA was carried out with random hexamers. TCRdb re-called the immunoSEQ multiplex PCR reads through MiXCR, storing one row per CDR3 protein. The table lists 1,500 to 2,000 distinct CDR3 sequences, around 65% of them singletons. Sequencing was performed on CD8+ TEMRA cells from PBMCs. Subset: FACS-sorted terminally differentiated effector memory CD8+ T cells re-expressing CD45RA (CD8+ TEMRA). These receptors were collected from a human donor with Susac syndrome.

V usage is TRBV18 and J usage is TRBJ2-7; either TRBD1 or TRBD2 may fit D (5 bases each). Looked up from germline, CDR1 is KGHSH and CDR2 is LQKENI. With 6 bases removed from V and 2 bases from J, the gap between germline ends came to 17 bases. The CDR3 covers 15 residues. The CDR3 DNA is TGTGCCAGCTCCCCCGCACGAGGGGCCCCCTACGAGCAGTACTTC. Encoded protein: CASSPARGAPYEQYF.

In DNA form, the CDR3 reads TGTGCCAGCCCCCCCCAGGCAGGGGCTAATGAAAAACTGTTTTTT. This gives the protein CASPPQAGANEKLFF. The V call is TRBV11-2, the J call TRBJ1-4; possible D gene TRBD1, 6 bases. V was trimmed by 8 bases and J by 3 bases, leaving 16 bases between them. The CDR3 totals 15 residues. CDR1 SGHAT and CDR2 FQNNGV come from the germline V gene.

The genes are TRBV20-1 and TRBJ1-1; TRBD1 aligns across 7 bases. Losses at the gene ends were 6 bases for V and 3 bases for J; bases not matched to a gene: 10. CDR1 is DFQATT, CDR2 SNEGSKA, per germline (reference sequence). There are 14 residues in the CDR3. The DNA for the CDR3 is TGCAGTGCGCCGGACAGGTTGAAGTACACTGAAGCTTTCTTT. This sequence encodes CSAPDRLKYTEAFF.

J is TRBJ1-2 and V is TRBV12-3 or TRBV12-4; D remains unclear. The CDR3 extends over 13 amino acids. V lost 3 bases to trimming and J lost 7 bases, with 12 bases between them. The CDR3 region has the DNA TGTGCCAGCAGTTTCGGGTCTCCGGGTGGCTACACCTTC. Residues: CASSFGSPGGYTF.

This chain links TRBV19 with TRBJ2-2, with 7 bases identical to TRBD1. Germline lookup yields CDR1 LNHDA and CDR2 SQIVND (reference sequence). The CDR3 totals 16 residues. Germline trimming cut 6 bases from V and 6 bases from J; bases unmatched to any gene: 13. The CDR3 reads CASRPRHRGGAGELFF. Here the CDR3 DNA reads TGTGCCAGTAGGCCCCGACACAGGGGTGGAGCCGGGGAGCTGTTTTTT.

A word on this clonotype: The DNA is omitted, as the CDR3 cannot be located on it reliably, and the CDR3 follows TCRdb's listing. The chain employs TRBV4-3 and TRBJ2-2; TRBD1, the table's D call, was not compared with the DNA. The CDR3 contains 17 residues when both ends are counted. Germline loops: CDR1 LGHNA, CDR2 YSLEER. This CDR3 is CASSQDVGTGDTGSCFF.

The chain combines TRBV27 with TRBJ1-2; no clear D gene. This CDR3 has 14 amino acids. Germline assignment: CDR1 MNHEY and CDR2 SMNVEV (reference sequence). V shed 3 bases and J shed 4 bases, with 12 bases lying between them. CDR3 nucleotide sequence: TGTGCCAGCAGTTTGACGGGGAGTTTCTATGGCTACACCTTC. Its translation: CASSLTGSFYGYTF.

The CDR3 DNA follows: TGTGCCAGCAGTTACTCTGAGCGGGGCGAGAAGGATACGCAGTATTTT. It yields the protein CASSYSERGEKDTQYF. The chain employs TRBV6-2 or TRBV6-3 and TRBJ2-3; 7 bases agree with TRBD2. Per germline, CDR1 MNHEY and CDR2 SVGEGT. There are 16 residues in the CDR3. V gave up 0 bases and J gave up 6 bases; unmatched junction bases: 9.

Points on this clonotype: The junction shows a germline mismatch at one end, possibly a read error. The chain carries TRBV11-2 and TRBJ2-6; D is tentatively TRBD1 or TRBD2 (5 bases each). The CDR3 runs 20 residues. Per the germline V gene, CDR1 is SGHAT and CDR2 is FQNNGV. CDR3 sequence (DNA): TGTGCCAGCAGCCAAGATCCCCTCTCAGGGACCGATTCTGGGGCCAGCGTCCTGACTTTC. Residues: CASSQDPLSGTDSGASVLTF. Looking up the rest from reference TRBV11-2 and TRBJ2-6 gives the full variable domain: EAGVAQSPRYKIIEKRQSVAFWCNPISGHATLYWYQQILGQGPKLLIQFQNNGVVDDSQLPKDRFSAERLKGVDSTLKIQPAKLEDSAVYLCASSQDPLSGTDSGASVLTFGAGSRLTVL.

In its sample, this clonotype was seen a few times. The rearrangement joins TRBV7-9 to TRBJ1-4, with 8 bases matching TRBD1. With V trimmed by 1 base and J by 8 bases, 3 bases remained unmatched. Germline CDR1 SEHNR, CDR2 FQNEAQ (reference sequence). The CDR3 loop spans 14 amino acids. This CDR3 is CASSLGQGKEKLFF. In DNA form, the CDR3 reads TGTGCCAGCAGCTTAGGACAGGGGAAGGAAAAACTGTTTTTT.

This clonotype is large by share. The chain combines TRBV11-3 with TRBJ2-1, with D possibly matching TRBD2 (5 bases). Germline V gene lookup returns CDR1 SGHNT and CDR2 YENEEA. V lost 0 bases to trimming and J lost 0 bases, with 9 bases between them. The CDR3 runs 16 residues. CDR3 residues: CASSLEPGSSYNEQFF. The CDR3 DNA follows: TGTGCCAGCAGCTTAGAGCCGGGGAGCTCCTACAATGAGCAGTTCTTC.